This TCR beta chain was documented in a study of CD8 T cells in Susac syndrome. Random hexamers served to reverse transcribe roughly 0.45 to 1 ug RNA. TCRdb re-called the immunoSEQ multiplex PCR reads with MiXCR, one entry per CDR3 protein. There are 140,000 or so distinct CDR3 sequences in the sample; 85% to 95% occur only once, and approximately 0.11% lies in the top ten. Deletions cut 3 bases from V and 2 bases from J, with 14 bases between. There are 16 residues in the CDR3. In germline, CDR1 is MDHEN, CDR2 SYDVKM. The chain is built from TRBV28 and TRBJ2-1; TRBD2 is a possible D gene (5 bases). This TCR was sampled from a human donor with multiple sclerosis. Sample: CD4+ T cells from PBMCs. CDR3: CASSFPAFGTYNEQFF. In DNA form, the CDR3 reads TGTGCCAGCAGTTTCCCCGCCTTCGGGACCTACAATGAGCAGTTCTTC.